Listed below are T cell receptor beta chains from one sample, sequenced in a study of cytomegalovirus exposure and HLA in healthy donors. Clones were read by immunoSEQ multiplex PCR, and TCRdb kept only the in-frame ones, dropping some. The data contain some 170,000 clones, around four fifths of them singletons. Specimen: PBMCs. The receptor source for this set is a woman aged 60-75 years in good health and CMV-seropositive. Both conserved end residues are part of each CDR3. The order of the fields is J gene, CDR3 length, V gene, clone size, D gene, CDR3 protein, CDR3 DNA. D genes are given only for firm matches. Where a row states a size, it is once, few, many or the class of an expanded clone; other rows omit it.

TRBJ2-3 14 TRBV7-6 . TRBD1 CASSLTGGADTQYF TGTGCCAGCAGCTTGACAGGGGGCGCAGATACGCAGTATTTT
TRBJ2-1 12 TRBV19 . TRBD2 CASGTSVNEQFF TGTGCCAGTGGGACTAGCGTCAATGAGCAGTTCTTC
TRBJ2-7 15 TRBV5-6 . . CASSYRGGVWYEQYF TGTGCCAGCAGCTATAGGGGGGGTGTATGGTACGAGCAGTACTTC
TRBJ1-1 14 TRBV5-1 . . CASSSGGGDTEAFF TGCGCCAGCAGCTCTGGAGGAGGTGACACTGAAGCTTTCTTT
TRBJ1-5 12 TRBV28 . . CASLRGNQPQHF TGTGCCAGTTTGAGAGGGAATCAGCCCCAGCATTTT
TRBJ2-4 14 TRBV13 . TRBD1 CASSPTGAKNSQYF TGTGCCAGCAGTCCGACAGGGGCCAAAAACAGTCAGTACTTC
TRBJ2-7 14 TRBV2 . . CASSNQGRGYEQYF TGTGCCAGCAGCAACCAGGGGCGAGGATACGAGCAGTACTTC
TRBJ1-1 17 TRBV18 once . CASSPSRGGAQNTEAFF TGTGCCAGCTCACCAAGCAGGGGAGGGGCGCAGAACACTGAAGCTTTCTTT
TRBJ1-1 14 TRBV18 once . CASTRGTGNTEAFF TGTGCCAGCACCCGGGGGACGGGGAACACTGAAGCTTTCTTT
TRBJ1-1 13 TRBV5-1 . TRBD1 CASSKGANTEAFF TGCGCCAGCAGCAAGGGGGCGAACACTGAAGCTTTCTTT
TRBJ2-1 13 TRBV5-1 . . CASRRDLYNEQFF TGCGCCAGCCGCCGGGACTTGTACAATGAGCAGTTCTTC
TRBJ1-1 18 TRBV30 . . CAWSIPRASLRVNTEAFF TGTGCCTGGAGTATCCCTCGGGCCTCCTTGAGGGTGAACACTGAAGCTTTCTTT
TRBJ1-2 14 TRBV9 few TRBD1 CASSETGGHYGYTF TGTGCCAGCAGCGAGACAGGGGGACATTATGGCTACACCTTC
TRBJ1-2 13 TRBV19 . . CASAHGTNYGYTF TGTGCCAGTGCTCACGGTACTAACTATGGCTACACCTTC
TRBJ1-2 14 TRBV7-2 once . CASSTRVSGYGYTF TGTGCCAGCAGCACGCGGGTTTCCGGCTACGGCTACACCTTC
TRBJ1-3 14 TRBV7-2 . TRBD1 CASSSPDRGNTIYF TGTGCCAGCAGCTCTCCGGACAGGGGAAACACCATATATTTT
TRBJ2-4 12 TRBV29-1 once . CSVDGGANSQYF TGCAGCGTTGACGGGGGAGCGAACAGTCAGTACTTC
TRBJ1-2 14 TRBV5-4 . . CASSRDTQWDGYTF TGTGCCAGCAGCCGGGACACCCAGTGGGATGGCTACACCTTC
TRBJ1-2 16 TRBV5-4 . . CASSLSSWGESYGYTF TGTGCCAGCAGCTTGAGTTCATGGGGGGAATCTTATGGCTACACCTTC
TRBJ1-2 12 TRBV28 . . CASSLGGRGYTF TGTGCCAGCAGTTTAGGGGGGAGAGGCTACACCTTC
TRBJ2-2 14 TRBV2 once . CASRSEANTGELFF TGTGCCAGCAGGTCCGAGGCGAACACCGGGGAGCTGTTTTTT
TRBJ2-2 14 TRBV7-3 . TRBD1 CASSFGTGGGKLFF TGTGCCAGCAGCTTCGGGACAGGGGGCGGGAAGCTGTTTTTT
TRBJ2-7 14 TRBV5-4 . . CASSRTGDLYEQYF TGTGCCAGCAGCCGGACGGGGGACCTCTACGAGCAGTACTTC
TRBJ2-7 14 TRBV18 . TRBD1 CASSPPPGGYEQYF TGTGCCAGCTCACCACCGCCAGGGGGTTACGAGCAGTACTTC